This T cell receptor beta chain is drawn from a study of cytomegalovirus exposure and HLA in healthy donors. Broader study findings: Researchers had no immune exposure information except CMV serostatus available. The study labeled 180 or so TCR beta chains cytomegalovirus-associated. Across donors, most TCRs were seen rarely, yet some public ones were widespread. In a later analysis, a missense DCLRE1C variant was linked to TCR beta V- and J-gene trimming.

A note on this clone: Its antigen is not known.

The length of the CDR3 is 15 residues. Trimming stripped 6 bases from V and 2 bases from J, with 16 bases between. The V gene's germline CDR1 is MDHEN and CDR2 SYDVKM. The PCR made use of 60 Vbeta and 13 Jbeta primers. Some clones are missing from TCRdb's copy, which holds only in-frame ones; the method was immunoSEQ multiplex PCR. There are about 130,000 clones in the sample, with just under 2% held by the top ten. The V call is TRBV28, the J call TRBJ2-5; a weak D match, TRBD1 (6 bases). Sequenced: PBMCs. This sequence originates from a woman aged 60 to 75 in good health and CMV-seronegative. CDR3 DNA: TGTGCCAGCAGCTACTCCGGGACATATCAAGAGACCCAGTACTTC. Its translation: CASSYSGTYQETQYF.